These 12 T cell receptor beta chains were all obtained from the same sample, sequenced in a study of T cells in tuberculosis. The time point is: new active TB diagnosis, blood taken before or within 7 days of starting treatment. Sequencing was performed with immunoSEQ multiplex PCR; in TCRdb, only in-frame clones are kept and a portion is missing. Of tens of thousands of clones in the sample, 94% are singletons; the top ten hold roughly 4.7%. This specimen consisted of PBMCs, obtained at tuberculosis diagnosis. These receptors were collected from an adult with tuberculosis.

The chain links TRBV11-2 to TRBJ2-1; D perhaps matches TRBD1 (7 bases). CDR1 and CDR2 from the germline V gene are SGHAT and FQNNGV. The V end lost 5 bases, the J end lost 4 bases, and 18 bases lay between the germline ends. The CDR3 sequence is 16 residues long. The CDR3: CASSTRQGGPYNEQFF. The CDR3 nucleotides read TGTGCCAGCAGCACACGGCAGGGGGGACCTTACAATGAGCAGTTCTTC.

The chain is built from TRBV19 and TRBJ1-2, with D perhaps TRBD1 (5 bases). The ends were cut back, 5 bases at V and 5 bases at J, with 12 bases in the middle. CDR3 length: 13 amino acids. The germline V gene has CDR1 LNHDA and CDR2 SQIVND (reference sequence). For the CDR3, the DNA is TGTGCCAGTAGTCCCTTGGGGGGTTATGGCTACACCTTC. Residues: CASSPLGGYGYTF.

CDR3 DNA sequence: TGTGCCAGTAGTACAAAAGAGGAAAGGGTGAGGAGGGTCCACGGGGCTTTCTTT. Protein product: CASSTKEERVRRVHGAFF. The rearrangement joins TRBV19 to TRBJ1-1; no reliable D call. CDR3 length: 18 amino acids. Germline CDR1 is LNHDA and CDR2 is SQIVND (reference sequence). The V gene lost 4 bases and the J gene lost 11 bases, with 32 bases spanning the gap.

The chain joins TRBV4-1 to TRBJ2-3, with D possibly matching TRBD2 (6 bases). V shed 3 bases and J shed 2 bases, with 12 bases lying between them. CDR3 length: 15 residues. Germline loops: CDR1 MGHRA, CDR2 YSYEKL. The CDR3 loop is CASSHWRGTTDTQYF. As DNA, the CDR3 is TGCGCCAGCAGCCATTGGCGGGGAACCACAGATACGCAGTATTTT.

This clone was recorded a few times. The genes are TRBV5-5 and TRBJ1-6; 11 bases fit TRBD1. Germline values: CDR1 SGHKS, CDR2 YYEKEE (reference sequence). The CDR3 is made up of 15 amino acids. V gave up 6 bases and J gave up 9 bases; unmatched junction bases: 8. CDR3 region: CASTTRDRGSSPLHF. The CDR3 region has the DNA TGTGCCAGCACCACTCGGGACAGGGGGTCTTCACCCCTCCACTTT.

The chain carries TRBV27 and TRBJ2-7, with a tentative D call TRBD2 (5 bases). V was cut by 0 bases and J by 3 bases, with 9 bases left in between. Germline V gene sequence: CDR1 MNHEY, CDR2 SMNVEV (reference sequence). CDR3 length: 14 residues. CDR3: CASSLSEEHYEQYF. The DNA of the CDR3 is TGTGCCAGCAGTTTATCGGAGGAGCACTACGAGCAGTACTTC.

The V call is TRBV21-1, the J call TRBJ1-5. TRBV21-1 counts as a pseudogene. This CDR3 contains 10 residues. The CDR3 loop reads CASVSQPQHF. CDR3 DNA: TGTGCCAGCGTGAGTCAGCCCCAGCATTTT.

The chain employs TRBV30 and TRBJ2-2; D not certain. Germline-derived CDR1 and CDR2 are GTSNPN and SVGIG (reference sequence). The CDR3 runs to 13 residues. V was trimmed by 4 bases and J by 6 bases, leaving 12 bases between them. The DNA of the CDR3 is TGTGCCTGGACCAATGGCCGGGCCGGGGAGCTGTTTTTT. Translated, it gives CAWTNGRAGELFF.

The CDR3 bases are TGTGCCAGCAGCCCCTACCCGGGGACTGAAGCTTTCTTT. Encoded protein: CASSPYPGTEAFF. This chain joins TRBV28 and TRBJ1-1; the D is unclear. The germline gives CDR1 MDHEN, CDR2 SYDVKM. V was trimmed by 6 bases and J by 5 bases, leaving 13 bases between them. CDR3 length equals 13 residues. The full variable domain, rest sourced from reference TRBV28 and TRBJ1-1, is DVKVTQSSRYLVKRTGEKVFLECVQDMDHENMFWYRQDPGLGLRLIYFSYDVKMKEKGDIPEGYSVSREKKERFSLILESASTNQTSMYLCASSPYPGTEAFFGQGTRLTVV.

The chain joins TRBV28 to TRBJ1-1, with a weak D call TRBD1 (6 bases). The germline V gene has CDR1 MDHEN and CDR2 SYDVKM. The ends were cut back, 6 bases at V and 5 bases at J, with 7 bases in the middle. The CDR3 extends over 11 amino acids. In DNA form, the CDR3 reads TGTGCCAGCAGACAGGGTACTGAAGCTTTCTTT. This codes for CASRQGTEAFF.

The CDR3 sequence: CASSRGGNYGYTF. The CDR3 DNA follows: TGTGCCAGCAGCCGGGGGGGCAACTATGGCTACACCTTC. The chain employs TRBV9 and TRBJ1-2, with TRBD1 as a possible D gene (6 bases). Trimming removed 4 bases from V and 2 bases from J, with 9 bases in between. The length of the CDR3 is 13 residues. CDR1 and CDR2 (germline): SGDLS, YYNGEE.

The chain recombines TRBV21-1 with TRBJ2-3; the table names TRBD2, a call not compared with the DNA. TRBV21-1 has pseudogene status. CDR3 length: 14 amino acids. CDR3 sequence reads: CASSKRETTDTQYF. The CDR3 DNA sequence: TGTGCCAGCAGCAAGCGGGAGACCACAGATACGCAGTATTTT.